A selection of T cell receptor beta chains follows, all from one sample in a study of shared clonotypes between healthy human individuals. Only in-frame clones appear in the TCRdb table, and some are missing; sequencing was by immunoSEQ multiplex PCR. This sample has 90,000 to 120,000 clones; about 72% occur once, and the top ten carry roughly 22%. Sequencing was carried out using memory CD8+ T cells sorted from blood. These receptors came from a woman aged 25 to 39 in good health. Both conserved end residues are part of each CDR3. Fields, in order: V gene, clone size, D gene, J gene, CDR3 protein, CDR3 DNA. The D gene is left open where the match is weak. The listing skips clone size in some rows; elsewhere it reads once, few, many or a size class.

>TRBV5-6|few|-|TRBJ1-2
CASSLQGLDGYTF
TGTGCCAGCAGCTTACAGGGTCTTGACGGCTACACCTTC
>TRBV4-1|-|TRBD1|TRBJ2-3
CASSQVCDRGLGSDTQYF
TGCGCCAGCAGCCAAGTGTGCGACAGGGGGCTGGGGTCAGATACGCAGTATTTT
>TRBV27|-|-|TRBJ2-5
CASSLLGETQYF
TGTGCCAGCAGTTTATTGGGGGAGACCCAGTACTTC
>TRBV28|-|TRBD1|TRBJ2-5
CASSDRVGETQYF
TGTGCCAGCAGTGACAGGGTCGGGGAGACCCAGTACTTC
>TRBV5-5|few|TRBD2|TRBJ2-3
CASSLREGADTQYF
TGTGCCAGCAGCTTGAGGGAGGGAGCAGATACGCAGTATTTT
>TRBV4-1|-|-|TRBJ2-2
CASSQLTWGLAGELFF
TGCGCCAGCAGCCAGTTAACGTGGGGGTTAGCCGGGGAGCTGTTTTTT
>TRBV2|-|TRBD2|TRBJ2-7
CASRSGSSYEQYF
TGTGCCAGCCGGAGCGGGAGCTCCTACGAGCAGTACTTC
>TRBV19|medium-sized|-|TRBJ2-1
CASSVLGEQFF
TGTGCCAGTAGTGTGCTTGGTGAGCAGTTCTTC
>TRBV28|-|TRBD2|TRBJ2-5
CASSFLAGAAQTQYF
TGTGCCAGCAGTTTCCTAGCGGGAGCAGCGCAGACCCAGTACTTC
>TRBV9|-|-|TRBJ1-2
CASSVAQVGYGYTF
TGTGCCAGCAGCGTAGCTCAGGTCGGCTATGGCTACACCTTC
>TRBV27|once|TRBD2|TRBJ2-1
CASSLLTSGFGAEQFF
TGTGCCAGCAGTTTATTGACTAGCGGTTTTGGTGCTGAGCAGTTCTTC
>TRBV9|-|-|TRBJ2-7
CASSGEGYEQYF
TGTGCCAGCAGCGGGGAAGGGTACGAGCAGTACTTC
>TRBV5-4|-|TRBD1|TRBJ2-5
CASSFRSRDRGETQYF
TGTGCCAGCAGCTTCAGATCCCGGGACAGGGGAGAGACCCAGTACTTC
>TRBV7-8|-|-|TRBJ1-1
CASSSNRVTNTEAFF
TGTGCCAGCAGCTCCAATCGGGTGACGAACACTGAAGCTTTCTTT
>TRBV13|-|-|TRBJ2-7
CASSLGGFSYEQYF
TGTGCCAGCAGCTTGGGAGGCTTCTCCTACGAGCAGTACTTC
>TRBV6-4|-|-|TRBJ2-2
CASSYSEVTELFF
TGTGCCAGCAGTTACTCTGAGGTTACGGAGCTGTTTTTT
>TRBV10-1|-|-|TRBJ1-5
CASSTNRDQPQHF
TGCGCCAGCAGTACCAACAGGGATCAGCCCCAGCATTTT
>TRBV6-4|-|-|TRBJ2-5
CASSAQAQETQYF
TGTGCCAGCAGTGCCCAGGCACAAGAGACCCAGTACTTC
>TRBV6-6|few|TRBD1|TRBJ1-5
CASTRTGLGNQPQHF
TGTGCCAGCACCAGGACAGGGCTTGGCAATCAGCCCCAGCATTTT
>TRBV6-5|-|TRBD1|TRBJ1-1
CASSYRGPGTEAFF
TGTGCCAGCAGTTACAGGGGGCCGGGCACTGAAGCTTTCTTT
>TRBV30|-|TRBD2|TRBJ2-1
CAWSSSGLISYNEQFF
TGTGCCTGGAGTAGTAGCGGGTTGATCTCCTACAATGAGCAGTTCTTC
>TRBV7-9|-|TRBD1|TRBJ1-4
CARVDRPYEKLFF
TGTGCCAGGGTGGACAGGCCGTACGAAAAACTGTTTTTT
>TRBV28|-|-|TRBJ2-3
CASTQWTVYSPDTQYF
TGTGCCAGCACGCAATGGACAGTTTATAGCCCCGATACGCAGTATTTT
>TRBV28|-|-|TRBJ1-5
CATHAEHNQPQHF
TGTGCCACCCATGCCGAGCACAATCAGCCCCAGCATTTT
>TRBV6-5|-|-|TRBJ1-1
CASSYSGSLNTEAFF
TGTGCCAGCAGTTACTCGGGCTCCTTGAACACTGAAGCTTTCTTT
>TRBV4-1|once|-|TRBJ2-2
CASSQDRGTGELFF
TGCGCCAGCAGCCAAGATCGAGGCACCGGGGAGCTGTTTTTT
>TRBV27|-|-|TRBJ2-2
CASSYAIRGTGELFF
TGTGCCAGCAGTTACGCCATCCGGGGGACCGGGGAGCTGTTTTTT
>TRBV14|-|TRBD2|TRBJ2-2
CASSQESAGGAGELFF
TGTGCCAGCAGCCAAGAGTCAGCGGGAGGGGCCGGGGAGCTGTTTTTT
>TRBV28|-|TRBD1|TRBJ1-2
CASTYRGFFFFWDGYTF
TGTGCCAGCACCTACAGGGGGTTTTTCTTTTTTTGGGATGGCTACACCTTC
>TRBV6-4|-|-|TRBJ1-2
CASSRTAYGDYGYTF
TGTGCCAGCAGTAGGACAGCCTACGGGGACTATGGCTACACCTTC
>TRBV9|-|-|TRBJ2-1
CASSVGGRFNEQFF
TGTGCCAGCAGCGTAGGGGGGAGGTTCAATGAGCAGTTCTTC
>TRBV29-1|few|-|TRBJ1-2
CSVANLGQLYGYTF
TGCAGCGTTGCAAATTTGGGGCAGCTCTATGGCTACACCTTC
>TRBV6-6|once|TRBD1|TRBJ2-1
CASTTGQEPLNEQFF
TGTGCCAGCACTACGGGACAGGAGCCCCTCAATGAGCAGTTCTTC
>TRBV7-6|hyperexpanded|-|TRBJ1-1
CASSFVLGEGISEAFF
TGTGCCAGCAGCTTCGTCCTGGGGGAGGGCATCTCTGAAGCTTTCTTT
>TRBV25-1|-|TRBD2|TRBJ2-1
CASSEWEGNNEQFF
TGTGCCAGCAGTGAGTGGGAGGGTAACAATGAGCAGTTCTTC
>TRBV29-1|-|-|TRBJ1-2
CSDGDGVYGYTF
TGCAGCGACGGCGACGGAGTCTATGGCTACACCTTC
>TRBV5-1|-|TRBD1|TRBJ2-7
CASSQALGQGTLQRPYEQYF
TGCGCCAGCAGCCAGGCACTCGGACAGGGGACCCTTCAACGCCCCTACGAGCAGTACTTC